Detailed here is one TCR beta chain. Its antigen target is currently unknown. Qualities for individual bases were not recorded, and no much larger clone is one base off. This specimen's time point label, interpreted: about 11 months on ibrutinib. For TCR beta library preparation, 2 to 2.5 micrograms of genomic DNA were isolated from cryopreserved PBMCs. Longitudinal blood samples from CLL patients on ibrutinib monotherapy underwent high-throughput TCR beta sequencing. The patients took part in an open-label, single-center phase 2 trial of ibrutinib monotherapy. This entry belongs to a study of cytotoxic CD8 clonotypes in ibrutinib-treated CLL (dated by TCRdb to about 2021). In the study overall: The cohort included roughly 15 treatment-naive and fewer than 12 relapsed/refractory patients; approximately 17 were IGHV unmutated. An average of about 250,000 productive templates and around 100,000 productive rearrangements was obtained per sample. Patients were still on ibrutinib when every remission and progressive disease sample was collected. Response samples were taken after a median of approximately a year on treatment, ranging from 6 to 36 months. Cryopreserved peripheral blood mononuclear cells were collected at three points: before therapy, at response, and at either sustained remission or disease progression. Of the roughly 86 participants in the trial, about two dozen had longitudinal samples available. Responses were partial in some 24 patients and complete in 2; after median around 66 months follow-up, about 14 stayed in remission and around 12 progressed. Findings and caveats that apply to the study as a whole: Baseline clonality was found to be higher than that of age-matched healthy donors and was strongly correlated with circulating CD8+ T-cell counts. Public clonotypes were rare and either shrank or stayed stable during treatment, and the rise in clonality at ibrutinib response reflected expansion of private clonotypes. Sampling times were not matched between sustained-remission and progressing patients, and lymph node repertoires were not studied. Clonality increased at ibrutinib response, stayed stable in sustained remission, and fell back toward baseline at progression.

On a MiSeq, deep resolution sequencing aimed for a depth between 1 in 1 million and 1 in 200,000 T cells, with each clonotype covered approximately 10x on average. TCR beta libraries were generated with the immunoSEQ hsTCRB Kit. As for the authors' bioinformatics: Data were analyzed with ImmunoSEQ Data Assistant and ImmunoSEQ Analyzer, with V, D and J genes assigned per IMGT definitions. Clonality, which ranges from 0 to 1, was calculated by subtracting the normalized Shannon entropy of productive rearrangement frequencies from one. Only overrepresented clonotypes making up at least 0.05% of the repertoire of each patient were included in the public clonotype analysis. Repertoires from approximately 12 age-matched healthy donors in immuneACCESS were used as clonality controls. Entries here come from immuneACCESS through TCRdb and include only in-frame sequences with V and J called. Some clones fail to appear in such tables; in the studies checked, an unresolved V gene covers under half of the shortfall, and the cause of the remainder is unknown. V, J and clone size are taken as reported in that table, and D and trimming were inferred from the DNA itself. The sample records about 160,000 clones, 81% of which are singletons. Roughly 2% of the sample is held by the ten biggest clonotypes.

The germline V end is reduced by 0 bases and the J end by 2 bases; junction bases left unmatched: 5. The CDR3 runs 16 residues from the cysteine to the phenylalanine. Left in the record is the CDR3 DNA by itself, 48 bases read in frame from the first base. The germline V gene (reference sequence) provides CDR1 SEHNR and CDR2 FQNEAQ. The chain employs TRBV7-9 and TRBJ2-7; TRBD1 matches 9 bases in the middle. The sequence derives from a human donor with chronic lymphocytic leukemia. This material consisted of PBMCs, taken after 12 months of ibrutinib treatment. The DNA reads TGTGCCAGCAGCTTAGCGACCGGGACAGGGACCTACGAGCAGTACTTC. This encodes CASSLATGTGTYEQYF.